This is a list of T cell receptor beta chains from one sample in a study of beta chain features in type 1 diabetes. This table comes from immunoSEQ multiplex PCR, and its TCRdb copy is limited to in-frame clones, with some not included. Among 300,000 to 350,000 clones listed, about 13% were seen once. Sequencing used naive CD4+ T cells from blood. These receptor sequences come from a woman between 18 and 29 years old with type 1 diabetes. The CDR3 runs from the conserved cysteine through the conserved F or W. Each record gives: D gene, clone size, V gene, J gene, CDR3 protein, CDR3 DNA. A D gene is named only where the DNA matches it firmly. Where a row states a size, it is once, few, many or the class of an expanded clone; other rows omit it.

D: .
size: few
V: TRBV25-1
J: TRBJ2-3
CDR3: CASSTPTGDTDTQYF
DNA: TGTGCCAGCAGTACTCCGACGGGAGATACAGATACGCAGTATTTT

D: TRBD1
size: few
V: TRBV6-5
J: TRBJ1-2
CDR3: CASSQGQTGYTF
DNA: TGTGCCAGCAGCCAGGGACAGACCGGCTACACCTTC

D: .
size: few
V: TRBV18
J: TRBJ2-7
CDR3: CASSPGPQGYEQYF
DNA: TGTGCCAGCTCACCAGGGCCCCAAGGCTACGAGCAGTACTTC

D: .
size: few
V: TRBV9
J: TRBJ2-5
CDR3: CASSVEEVQETQYF
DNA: TGTGCCAGCAGCGTAGAGGAGGTACAAGAGACCCAGTACTTC

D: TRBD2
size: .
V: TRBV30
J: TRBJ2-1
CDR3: CAWKGASGRGWEQFF
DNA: TGTGCCTGGAAGGGGGCTAGCGGGAGGGGGTGGGAGCAGTTCTTC

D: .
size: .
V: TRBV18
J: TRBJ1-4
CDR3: CASSPPTGGGLEKLFF
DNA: TGTGCCAGCTCACCCCCCACGGGGGGGGGATTGGAAAAACTGTTTTTT

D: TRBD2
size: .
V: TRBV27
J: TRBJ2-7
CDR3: CASSSGGREGPYEQYF
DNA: TGTGCCAGCAGCTCTGGCGGGCGGGAGGGTCCGTACGAGCAGTACTTC

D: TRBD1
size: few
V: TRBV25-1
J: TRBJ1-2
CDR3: CASSERTGLHYGYTF
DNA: TGTGCCAGCAGCGAACGGACAGGGTTACACTATGGCTACACCTTC

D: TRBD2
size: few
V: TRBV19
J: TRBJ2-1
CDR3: CASTSPRLAGGPRPDEQFF
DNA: TGTGCCAGTACCTCCCCACGACTAGCGGGAGGCCCCCGTCCCGATGAGCAGTTCTTC

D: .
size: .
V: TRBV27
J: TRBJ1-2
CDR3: CASAPGDETWSYGYTF
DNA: TGTGCCAGCGCTCCTGGAGATGAGACGTGGAGCTATGGCTACACCTTC

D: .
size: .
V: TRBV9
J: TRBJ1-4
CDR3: CASSASGGMGGEKLFF
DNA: TGTGCCAGCAGCGCTAGCGGGGGTATGGGGGGGGAAAAACTGTTTTTT

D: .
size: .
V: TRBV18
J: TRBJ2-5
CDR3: CASSPGTEETQYF
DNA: TGTGCCAGCTCACCTGGGACTGAAGAGACCCAGTACTTC

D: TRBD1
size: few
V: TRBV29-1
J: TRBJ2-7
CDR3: CSVGQASSYEQYF
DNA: TGCAGCGTCGGACAGGCTAGCTCCTACGAGCAGTACTTC

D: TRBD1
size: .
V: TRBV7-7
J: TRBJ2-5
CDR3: CASSSTGVRETQYF
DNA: TGTGCCAGCAGCTCTACAGGGGTGCGGGAGACCCAGTACTTC

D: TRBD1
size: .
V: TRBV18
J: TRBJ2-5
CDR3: CASSPLRQGRLTSQETQYF
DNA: TGTGCCAGCTCACCTCTTCGACAGGGCCGCCTTACATCTCAAGAGACCCAGTACTTC

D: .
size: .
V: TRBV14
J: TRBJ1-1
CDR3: CASSQVFTSEAFF
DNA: TGTGCCAGCAGCCAAGTGTTCACGAGTGAAGCTTTCTTT

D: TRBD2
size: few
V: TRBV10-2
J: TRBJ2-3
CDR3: CASSLAGATDTQYF
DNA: TGCGCCAGCAGCCTAGCGGGAGCTACAGATACGCAGTATTTT

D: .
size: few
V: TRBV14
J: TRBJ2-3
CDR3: CASSQAEANTQYF
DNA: TGTGCCAGCAGCCAAGCCGAAGCGAATACGCAGTATTTT

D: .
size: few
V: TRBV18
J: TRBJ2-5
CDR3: CASSTGPETQYF
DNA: TGTGCCAGCTCAACTGGTCCGGAGACCCAGTACTTC

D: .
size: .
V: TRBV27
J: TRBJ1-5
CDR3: CASSFLGNQPQHF
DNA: TGTGCCAGCAGCTTCTTAGGCAATCAGCCCCAGCATTTT

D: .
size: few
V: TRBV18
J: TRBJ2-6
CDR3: CASPYSGANVLTF
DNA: TGTGCCAGCCCGTACTCTGGGGCCAACGTCCTGACTTTC

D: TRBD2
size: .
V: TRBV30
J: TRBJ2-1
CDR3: CAWSASPSPGLVF
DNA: TGTGCCTGGAGCGCATCCCCTTCCCCGGGACTAGTCTTC

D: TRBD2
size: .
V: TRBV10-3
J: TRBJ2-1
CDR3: CAISVSGTYNEQFF
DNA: TGTGCCATCAGTGTAAGCGGGACTTACAATGAGCAGTTCTTC

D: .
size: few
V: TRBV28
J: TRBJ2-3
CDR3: CASSLTGDTQYF
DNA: TGTGCCAGCAGTTTAACCGGAGATACGCAGTATTTT

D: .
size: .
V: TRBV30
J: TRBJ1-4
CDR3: CAWNTNGGKRGLFF
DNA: TGTGCCTGGAACACTAACGGCGGAAAACGGGGACTGTTTTTT

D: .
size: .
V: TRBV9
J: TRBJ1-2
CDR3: CASSAGTPFSGYTF
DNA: TGTGCCAGCAGCGCCGGGACACCCTTTAGTGGCTACACCTTC

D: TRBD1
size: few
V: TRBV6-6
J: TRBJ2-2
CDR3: CASSRVQGAGGELFF
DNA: TGTGCCAGCAGTCGCGTACAGGGGGCTGGCGGGGAGCTGTTTTTT

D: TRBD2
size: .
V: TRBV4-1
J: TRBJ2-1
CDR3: CASSQATSGSPNEQFF
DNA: TGCGCCAGCAGCCAAGCGACTAGCGGGAGTCCTAATGAGCAGTTCTTC

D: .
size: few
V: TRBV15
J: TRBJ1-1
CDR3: CATSRDVSNTEAFF
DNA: TGTGCCACCAGCAGAGATGTGAGTAACACTGAAGCTTTCTTT

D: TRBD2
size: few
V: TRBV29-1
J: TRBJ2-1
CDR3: CSVPLAGRYNEQFF
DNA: TGCAGCGTTCCGCTAGCGGGTAGATACAATGAGCAGTTCTTC

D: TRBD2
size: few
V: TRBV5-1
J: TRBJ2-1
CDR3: CASSLGLAEYNEQFF
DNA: TGCGCCAGCAGCTTGGGACTAGCGGAGTACAATGAGCAGTTCTTC

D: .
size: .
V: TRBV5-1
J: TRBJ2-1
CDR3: CASSLDERNEQFF
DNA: TGCGCCAGCAGCTTGGATGAACGGAATGAGCAGTTCTTC

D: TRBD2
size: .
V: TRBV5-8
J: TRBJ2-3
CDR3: CASSRQVAGGIGTQYF
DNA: TGTGCCAGCAGCCGTCAAGTTGCGGGGGGTATCGGTACGCAGTATTTT

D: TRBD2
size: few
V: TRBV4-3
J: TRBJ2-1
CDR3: CASSQLQGGGRAGSYNEQFF
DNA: TGCGCCAGCAGCCAACTACAAGGTGGCGGGAGGGCCGGGTCCTACAATGAGCAGTTCTTC

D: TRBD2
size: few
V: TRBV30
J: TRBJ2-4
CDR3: CAWSNPGLAMSKNIQYF
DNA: TGTGCCTGGAGTAACCCGGGACTAGCTATGTCCAAAAACATTCAGTACTTC

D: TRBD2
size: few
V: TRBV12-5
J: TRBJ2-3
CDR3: CASLPPSPSGGTF
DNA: TGTGCTAGCCTGCCGCCAAGTCCTAGCGGGGGGACTTTT

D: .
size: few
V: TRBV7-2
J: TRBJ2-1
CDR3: CASSFGGSSNEQFF
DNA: TGTGCCAGCAGCTTTGGGGGCTCCTCCAATGAGCAGTTCTTC

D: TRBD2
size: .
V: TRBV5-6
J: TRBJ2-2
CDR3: CASSLNGRRQGGELFF
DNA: TGTGCCAGCAGCTTGAACGGGAGGAGGCAAGGCGGGGAGCTGTTTTTT

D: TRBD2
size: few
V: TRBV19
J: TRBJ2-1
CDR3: CASSISAGDGNEQFF
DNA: TGTGCCAGTAGTATAAGCGCGGGAGACGGCAATGAGCAGTTCTTC

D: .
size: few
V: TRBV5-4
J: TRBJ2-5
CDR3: CASSLYRDGIGETQYF
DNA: TGTGCCAGCAGCTTGTACAGGGATGGGATTGGAGAGACCCAGTACTTC

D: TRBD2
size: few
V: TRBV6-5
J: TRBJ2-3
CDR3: CASSRLAGARYF
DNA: TGTGCCAGCAGCCGTCTAGCGGGAGCACGGTATTTT

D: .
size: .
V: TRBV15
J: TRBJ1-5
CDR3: CATSLVEGNQPQHF
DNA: TGTGCCACCAGCCTGGTCGAGGGCAATCAGCCCCAGCATTTT

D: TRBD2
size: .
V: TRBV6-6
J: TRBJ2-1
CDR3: CASSYGTSGSEPQFF
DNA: TGTGCCAGCAGTTACGGGACTAGCGGGAGCGAGCCCCAGTTCTTC

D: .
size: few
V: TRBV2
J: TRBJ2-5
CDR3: CAEGGDAHETQYF
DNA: TGTGCTGAAGGCGGGGATGCACATGAGACCCAGTACTTC

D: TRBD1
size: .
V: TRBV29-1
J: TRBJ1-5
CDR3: CSVEDLGQDLYQPQHF
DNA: TGCAGCGTTGAAGATCTGGGACAGGACCTCTATCAGCCCCAGCATTTT

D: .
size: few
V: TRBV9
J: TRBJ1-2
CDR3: CASSVATGYGYTF
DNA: TGTGCCAGCAGCGTAGCCACAGGGTATGGCTACACCTTC

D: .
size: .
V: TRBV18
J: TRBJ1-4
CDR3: CASSLFTATNEKLFF
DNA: TGTGCCAGCTCACTTTTCACAGCAACTAATGAAAAACTGTTTTTT

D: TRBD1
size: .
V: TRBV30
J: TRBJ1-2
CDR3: CAWMTGVDGYTF
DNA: TGTGCCTGGATGACAGGGGTGGATGGCTACACCTTC

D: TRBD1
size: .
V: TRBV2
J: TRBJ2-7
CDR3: CASSSRDRGPGEQYF
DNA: TGTGCCAGCAGTTCCCGGGACAGGGGTCCGGGAGAGCAGTACTTC

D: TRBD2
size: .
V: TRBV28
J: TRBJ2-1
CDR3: CASSFRTSGGRQFF
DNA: TGTGCCAGCAGTTTCCGGACTAGCGGGGGACGGCAGTTCTTC

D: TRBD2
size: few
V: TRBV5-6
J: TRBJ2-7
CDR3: CASSIRGVEEQYF
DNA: TGTGCCAGCAGTATACGGGGGGTTGAAGAGCAGTACTTC

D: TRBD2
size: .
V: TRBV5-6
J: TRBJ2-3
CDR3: CASGPISGRGTDTQYF
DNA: TGTGCCAGCGGCCCTATTAGCGGGAGGGGCACAGATACGCAGTATTTT

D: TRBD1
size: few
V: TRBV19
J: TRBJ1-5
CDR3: CASSSGQINQPQHF
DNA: TGTGCCAGTAGTTCGGGACAGATCAATCAGCCCCAGCATTTT

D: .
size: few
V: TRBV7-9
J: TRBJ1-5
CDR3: CASSQLQGQPQHF
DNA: TGTGCCAGCAGCCAATTACAGGGTCAGCCCCAGCATTTT

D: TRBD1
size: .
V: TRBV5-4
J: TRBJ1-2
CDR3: CASSLPGGRYYGYTF
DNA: TGTGCCAGCAGCTTGCCAGGGGGAAGGTACTATGGCTACACCTTC